The next 23 T cell receptor beta chains were all read from a single sample in a study of identical twins. TCRdb recomputed calls from the 5' RACE reads with MiXCR, one row per CDR3 protein. The sample consists of roughly 710,000 distinct CDR3 sequences, around 6% of them appearing once. The sequencing sample was made of naive T cells sorted from blood. These receptors all come from a man between 18 and 35 years old in good health.

This clonotype was seen only a few times. The rearrangement links TRBV5-4 to TRBJ2-3; 14 bases are shared with TRBD2. Germline trimming cut 5 bases from V and 4 bases from J; bases unmatched to any gene: 3. This CDR3 is 15 amino acids long. CDR1 is SGHNT, CDR2 YYREEE, per germline (reference sequence). CDR3 nucleotides: TGTGCCAGCAGGCCGGGACTAGCGGGAGCAGATACGCAGTATTTT. This sequence encodes CASRPGLAGADTQYF.

This clonotype was counted at least ten times. The CDR3 here is CASSLLAGGPRDTQYF. The CDR3 nucleotides are TGCGCCAGCAGCTTGTTAGCGGGAGGGCCGAGAGATACGCAGTATTTT. This chain links TRBV5-1 with TRBJ2-3; 11 nucleotides line up with TRBD2. The CDR3 has 16 residues. The V gene's germline CDR1 is SGHRS and CDR2 YFSETQ. V was pared by 1 base and J by 5 bases, with 6 bases of the junction left unmatched.

V and J are TRBV9 and TRBJ2-5; tentatively, D is TRBD1 (5 bases). The V end lost 4 bases, the J end lost 7 bases, and 14 bases lay between the germline ends. The CDR3 is 13 amino acids. Germline V gene lookup returns CDR1 SGDLS and CDR2 YYNGEE. This CDR3 reads CASSSRPTGTQYF. CDR3 nucleotides: TGTGCCAGCAGCTCGCGCCCCACAGGGACCCAGTACTTC.

This clonotype occurred a few times. The chain carries TRBV7-2 and TRBJ2-1; 12 bases align to TRBD2. V lost 8 bases and J lost 7; bases outside the gene matches: 6. Germline V gene sequence: CDR1 SGHTA, CDR2 FQGNSA. This CDR3 is built from 14 residues. As DNA, the CDR3 is TGTGCCAGCCCTGGACTAGCGGGAATGAATGAGCAGTTCTTC. This codes for CASPGLAGMNEQFF.

This clonotype was counted ten times or more. This rearrangement joins TRBV29-1 to TRBJ2-5; possibly TRBD1 or TRBD2 for D (5 bases each). V was cut by 3 bases and J by 3 bases, with 20 bases left in between. The germline gives CDR1 SQVTM, CDR2 ANQGSEA. The CDR3 length is 16 residues. CDR3 loop: CSVEGVGHQREETQYF. In nucleotides, the CDR3 is TGCAGCGTTGAGGGGGTGGGGCACCAACGCGAAGAGACCCAGTACTTC.

This clonotype was counted ten times or more. The chain is built from TRBV20-1 and TRBJ2-3; the D gene is possibly TRBD2 (5 bases). Germline assignment: CDR1 DFQATT and CDR2 SNEGSKA (reference sequence). V gave up 5 bases and J gave up 3 bases, with 6 bases separating them. The CDR3 is 11 amino acids. The CDR3: CSAGLTDTQYF. CDR3 sequence (DNA): TGCAGTGCTGGACTGACAGATACGCAGTATTTT.

Turning to this clonotype: The CDR3 end shows no conserved phenylalanine or tryptophan, and so a read error is likely. The chain uses TRBV28 and TRBJ2-5; possible D gene TRBD2, 6 bases. The CDR3 has 13 amino acids. Between the trimmed V and J ends, which lost 6 bases and 2 bases, there was a span of 10 bases. Germline V gene data show CDR1 as MDHEN and CDR2 as SYDVKM. CDR3: CASSRRVQETQYV. The CDR3, as DNA: TGTGCCAGCAGCCGGAGGGTTCAAGAGACCCAGTACGTC.

This clonotype turned up a few times. The gene calls are TRBV5-1 and TRBJ2-1, with 11 bases that match TRBD2. Per the germline V gene, CDR1 is SGHRS and CDR2 is YFSETQ. This CDR3 spans 15 amino acids. Trimming cost V 0 bases and J 9 bases; bases outside gene matches: 5. The CDR3 is CASSLARGLAVEQFF. In DNA, the CDR3 is TGCGCCAGCAGCTTGGCCCGGGGACTAGCGGTTGAGCAGTTCTTC.

This clonotype was seen at least ten times. This chain links TRBV28 with TRBJ2-3; TRBD1 agrees at 9 bases. The trim removed 7 bases at V and 1 base at J, leaving 6 bases unmatched. The germline V gene encodes CDR1 MDHEN and CDR2 SYDVKM. The CDR3 covers 15 residues. CDR3 amino acids: CASKRRTGGTDTQYF. The CDR3 nucleotides read TGTGCCAGCAAGCGCAGGACAGGGGGCACAGATACGCAGTATTTT.

This clonotype was counted a few times. V usage is TRBV4-2 and J usage is TRBJ2-5, with TRBD1 identical over 8 bases. This CDR3 spans 15 amino acids. CDR1 is LGHNA, CDR2 YNFKEQ, per germline. The J segment lost 5 bases and the V segment lost 4 bases, leaving 9 bases of the junction unmatched. As DNA, the CDR3 is TGTGCCAGCAGCCGACAGGGGAACGTCAGGGAGACCCAGTACTTC. It encodes CASSRQGNVRETQYF.

The chain has TRBV9 and TRBJ1-2; perhaps TRBD1 as D (6 bases). Germline V gene sequence: CDR1 SGDLS, CDR2 YYNGEE. The CDR3 runs to 15 residues. The germline V and J ends were trimmed by 2 bases and 0 bases, with 11 bases remaining between them. The chain's CDR3 is CASSVGTHANYGYTF. DNA for the CDR3: TGTGCCAGCAGCGTTGGGACACACGCTAACTATGGCTACACCTTC.

This clonotype was counted ten times or more. The chain combines TRBV7-6 with TRBJ2-2; D call uncertain. CDR1 SGHVS and CDR2 FNYEAQ come from the germline V gene. The CDR3 length is 14 residues. Between the trimmed V and J ends, which lost 1 base and 2 bases, there was a span of 5 bases. The CDR3 region has the DNA TGTGCCAGCAGCTTAGTTAGTAACACCGGGGAGCTGTTTTTT. Translating gives CASSLVSNTGELFF.

This clonotype was found many times. The chain joins TRBV4-2 to TRBJ2-7, with a possible D match to TRBD2 (5 bases). Germline V CDR1 and CDR2: LGHNA, YNFKEQ. This CDR3 spans 15 amino acids. V lost 5 bases, J lost 2 bases, and 16 bases lay in between. This CDR3 reads CASSGLGAATYEQYF. The CDR3 nucleotides are TGTGCCAGCAGCGGACTGGGAGCGGCTACCTACGAGCAGTACTTC.

There are many counts of this clonotype. J is TRBJ2-7 and V is TRBV6-1, with D perhaps TRBD2 (7 bases). The germline V gene encodes CDR1 MNHNS and CDR2 SASEGT. There are 16 residues in the CDR3. V was clipped by 5 bases and J by 6 bases, with 23 bases between them. The CDR3 here is CASSKTGLRESLEQYF. The CDR3 DNA follows: TGTGCCAGCAGTAAAACAGGGTTGCGGGAGTCTCTCGAGCAGTACTTC.

This clonotype was observed at least ten times. This chain uses TRBV6-5 with TRBJ2-5, with D maybe TRBD2 (5 bases). The germline V and J ends were trimmed by 3 bases and 1 base, with 12 bases remaining between them. From germline, CDR1 is MNHEY and CDR2 SVGAGI. The CDR3 covers 15 residues. CDR3 in DNA: TGTGCCAGCAGTTATTTCGGGGTTCCCCAAGAGACCCAGTACTTC. This sequence encodes CASSYFGVPQETQYF.

In its sample, this clonotype was seen a few times. The V call is TRBV7-2, the J call TRBJ1-1, with D possibly matching TRBD1 (6 bases). V was shortened by 3 bases and J by 3 bases, with 11 bases between the two germline ends. This CDR3 is built from 14 residues. The germline V gene has CDR1 SGHTA and CDR2 FQGNSA. The DNA for the CDR3 is TGTGCCAGCAGCTTTCCAGGGGTGTACACTGAAGCTTTCTTT. Protein sequence: CASSFPGVYTEAFF.

This chain links TRBV12-3 or TRBV12-4 with TRBJ2-2, with D possibly called TRBD1 or TRBD2 (6 bases each). V shed 3 bases and J shed 17 bases, with 19 bases lying between them. The CDR3 is 13 amino acids. CDR3 sequence reads: CASSFMSAGGCFF. The DNA for the CDR3 is TGTGCCAGCAGTTTTATGTCTGCCGGGGGCTGTTTTTTT.

This clonotype was detected only a few times. The junction differs from germline at one of its ends, possibly a read error. The genes are TRBV20-1 and TRBJ2-1; tentative D call: TRBD1 (5 bases). Germline CDR1 is DFQATT and CDR2 is SNEGSKA (reference sequence). The CDR3 is 12 residues long. The CDR3 protein is CSARDSWQGQDF. DNA for the CDR3: TGCAGTGCTAGAGATAGTTGGCAGGGCCAGGACTTC.

The CDR3, as DNA: TGCAGTGCTAGTTGGCTAGCGGGAAACTACGAGCAGTACTTC. The encoded protein is CSASWLAGNYEQYF. The V and J genes are TRBV20-1 and TRBJ2-7; 9 positions agree with TRBD2. The CDR3 runs 14 residues. In germline, CDR1 is DFQATT, CDR2 SNEGSKA (reference sequence). V trimming: 3 bases; J trimming: 3 bases; junction bases outside the gene matches: 6.

This clonotype was detected ten times or more. V usage is TRBV28 and J usage is TRBJ2-7; 11 bases are shared with TRBD1. V shed 2 bases, J shed 5 bases, and the junction held 5 bases outside the gene matches. Germline CDR1 MDHEN, CDR2 SYDVKM. This CDR3 has 15 amino acids. CDR3 DNA: TGTGCCAGCAGTTTAACCGGGACAGGGGGAGACGAGCAGTACTTC. Translated: CASSLTGTGGDEQYF.

This clonotype has only a few counts. The chain links TRBV14 to TRBJ2-1; 13 bases match TRBD2. CDR3 size: 20 residues. Losses at the gene ends were 3 bases for V and 3 bases for J; bases not matched to a gene: 14. CDR1 is SGHDN, CDR2 FVKESK, per germline. This CDR3 is CASSHRLGLAGVEGYNEQFF. CDR3 sequence (DNA): TGTGCCAGCAGCCACCGACTTGGACTAGCGGGAGTTGAGGGCTACAATGAGCAGTTCTTC.

This clonotype was recorded many times. This chain links TRBV24-1 with TRBJ2-2, with D possibly TRBD1 on 6 matching bases. This CDR3 comprises 16 residues. The V gene lost 4 bases and the J gene lost 1 base, with 12 bases spanning the gap. Per the germline V gene, CDR1 is KGHDR and CDR2 is SFDVKD. The CDR3 region has the DNA TGTGCCACCAGTGAGGGACAAGGCCAGAACACCGGGGAGCTGTTTTTT. Translation gives CATSEGQGQNTGELFF.

This clonotype was observed at least ten times. This chain links TRBV12-3 or TRBV12-4 with TRBJ2-5; the match to TRBD1 covers 9 bases. Trimming cost V 6 bases and J 3 bases; bases outside gene matches: 5. The CDR3 contains 14 residues. In nucleotides, the CDR3 is TGTGCCAGCAGCCCCACAGGGGGCGAAGAGACCCAGTACTTC. Translating gives CASSPTGGEETQYF.